Sequencing of this TCR beta chain was carried out in a study of T cell responses to AZD1222 COVID-19 vaccine. At the level of the study: Doses given second, at about 4 or about 12 weeks, were pooled.

Per germline, CDR1 MDHEN and CDR2 SYDVKM. This CDR3 has 13 amino acids. The junction had 4 bases not matched to a gene; V was cut back by 6 bases and J by 5 bases. Measured with immunoSEQ multiplex PCR; TCRdb has only the in-frame clones, and not every one. The sample includes around 200,000 clones, around 88% of them seen just once. Study-wide findings and caveats: All repertoire sampling was performed exclusively after the peak T cell response. Just six AZD1222 recipients were seropositive at baseline. Along spike, vaccine-associated CD4 TCRs were found throughout, with dominance at 160-218 and 743-854.

Points on this clone: The antigen remains undetermined.

The chain couples TRBV28 to TRBJ2-7; 10 bases line up with TRBD1. The sequence was collected from an adult in good health. The starting material was peripheral blood, obtained on day 0 of AZD1222 vaccination. CDR3 protein: CASSPGTGDEQYF. The CDR3 DNA reads TGTGCCAGCAGCCCCGGGACAGGGGACGAGCAGTACTTC.